The 10 T cell receptor beta chains reported below all come from one sample, sequenced in a study of cytomegalovirus exposure and HLA in healthy donors. The PCR ran on 60 Vbeta and 13 Jbeta primers. The method was immunoSEQ multiplex PCR; TCRdb's version includes in-frame clones alone and lacks a portion of them. The profile covers about 240,000 clones, with about 81% appearing a single time and roughly 7.4% taken by the ten largest. Specimen: PBMCs. These receptors all come from a woman aged 55-70 years in good health and CMV-seropositive.

V and J are TRBV2 and TRBJ2-3; 10 bases align to TRBD2. There are 14 residues in the CDR3. V lost 7 bases to trimming and J lost 6 bases; unmatched junction nucleotides: 7. CDR1 SNHLY and CDR2 FYNNEI come from the germline V gene. The CDR3 nucleotides are TGTGCCAGCACCACAACTAGCGGGATTGATACGCAGTATTTT. Encoded protein: CASTTTSGIDTQYF.

V and J are TRBV6-5 and TRBJ2-7; D is possibly TRBD1 (5 bases). Trimming removed 0 bases at V and 6 bases at J, with 12 bases between. Per the germline V gene, CDR1 is MNHEY and CDR2 is SVGAGI. This CDR3 region has 14 residues. CDR3 nucleotides: TGTGCCAGCAGTTACTCAGGGGTATCTGCCGAGCAGTACTTC. Amino acid sequence: CASSYSGVSAEQYF.

This chain uses TRBV9 with TRBJ2-1; 10 bases line up with TRBD2. The CDR3 sequence is 15 residues long. With 3 bases clipped from V and 3 bases from J, the junction kept 3 bases outside the gene matches. Germline V CDR1 and CDR2: SGDLS, YYNGEE. The CDR3 coding sequence is TGTGCCAGCAGCGCTACTAGCGGGAACTACAATGAGCAGTTCTTC. The encoded protein is CASSATSGNYNEQFF.

The chain combines TRBV7-9 with TRBJ1-1; a possible D gene is TRBD1 (5 bases). Germline assignment: CDR1 SEHNR and CDR2 FQNEAQ (reference sequence). The CDR3 contains 13 residues. Trimming stripped 5 bases from V and 1 base from J, with 8 bases between. The CDR3 loop is CASSVTGNTEAFF. In nucleotides, the CDR3 is TGTGCCAGCAGCGTCACAGGGAACACTGAAGCTTTCTTT.

In its sample, this clone was seen once. The V gene is TRBV27, the J gene TRBJ1-2, with 8 nucleotides matching TRBD1. With 5 bases clipped from V and 0 bases from J, the junction kept 5 bases outside the gene matches. This CDR3 region has 15 residues. CDR1 and CDR2 (germline): MNHEY, SMNVEV (reference sequence). Written as DNA, the CDR3 is TGTGCCAGCAGTCCGGGGACAGGTACTAACTATGGCTACACCTTC. It encodes CASSPGTGTNYGYTF.

The rearrangement joins TRBV19 to TRBJ1-1; 8 nucleotides match TRBD1. Trimming removed 3 bases from V and 4 bases from J; junction bases left unmatched: 7. The CDR3 spans 15 residues. Germline loops: CDR1 LNHDA, CDR2 SQIVND (reference sequence). The CDR3 protein is CASSMSRGRGTEAFF. The CDR3 nucleotides read TGTGCCAGTAGTATGTCCAGGGGGCGCGGCACTGAAGCTTTCTTT.

The chain joins TRBV10-3 to TRBJ1-4; D ambiguous. Germline loops: CDR1 ENHRY, CDR2 SYGVKD. V lost 3 bases and J lost 3, with 8 bases in between. The CDR3 length is 14 residues. The CDR3 coding sequence is TGTGCCATCAGTGACCCAGGATCTAATGAAAAACTGTTTTTT. Its protein is CAISDPGSNEKLFF.

The rearrangement uses TRBV5-1 and TRBJ2-1; 14 positions match TRBD2. This CDR3 spans 16 amino acids. The germline V gene encodes CDR1 SGHRS and CDR2 YFSETQ. V shed 3 bases and J 7 bases; nucleotides not matched to a gene: 6. CDR3 region: CASSSIGLAGGNEQFF. The CDR3, as DNA: TGCGCCAGCAGCTCGATAGGACTAGCGGGAGGTAATGAGCAGTTCTTC.

This clone was counted a single time. This sequence joins TRBV5-1 and TRBJ2-3; D unclear. The CDR3 covers 12 residues. Trimming removed 0 bases from V and 4 bases from J, with 3 bases in between. CDR1 and CDR2 from the germline V gene are SGHRS and YFSETQ. CDR3 sequence reads: CASSLVSDTQYF. The DNA for the CDR3 is TGCGCCAGCAGCTTGGTATCAGATACGCAGTATTTT.

In this sample, this clone turned up a few times. J is TRBJ2-1 and V is TRBV7-8, with 9 bases identical to TRBD1. The CDR3 extends over 16 amino acids. Germline assignment: CDR1 SGHVS and CDR2 FQNEAQ. V shed 0 bases, J shed 5 bases, and the junction held 5 bases outside the gene matches. The CDR3 bases are TGTGCCAGCAGCTTAGCGATGGGGGACAGGGACAATGAGCAGTTCTTC. Protein: CASSLAMGDRDNEQFF.